Sequencing of this T cell receptor (beta chain) was carried out in a study of cytomegalovirus exposure and HLA in healthy donors. Germline V gene lookup returns CDR1 SNHLY and CDR2 FYNNEI. CDR3 length: 13 residues. Germline trimming cut 7 bases from V and 8 bases from J; bases unmatched to any gene: 8. With 60 Vbeta and 13 Jbeta primers, the PCR was carried out. Clones were sequenced by immunoSEQ multiplex PCR, and TCRdb holds only the in-frame ones, with some missing. The data hold around 130,000 clones, with about 79% observed a single time. Concerning this clone itself: What it binds is unknown.

General study results and limits: Donor immune exposure was known only as CMV serostatus. Specificity of three CMV-associated chains for CMV antigens was verified in vitro. Other equally common chains were less clonally expanded than HLA-associated TCR beta chains, a later analysis showed. In an earlier analysis, productive rearrangement rates for most beta V segments clustered near 87% or 30%.

This clonotype was obtained from a young man in good health and CMV-seronegative. The gene calls are TRBV2 and TRBJ1-2, with TRBD1 matching over 9 bases. Sequencing was performed on PBMCs. DNA for the CDR3: TGTGCCAGCACCCTAGGACAGGGGCAAGGCTACACCTTC. The encoded protein is CASTLGQGQGYTF. The full variable domain, with the rest looked up from reference TRBV2 and TRBJ1-2, is EPEVTQTPSHQVTQMGQEVILRCVPISNHLYFYWYRQILGQKVEFLVSFYNNEISEKSEIFDDQFSVERPDGSNFTLKIRSTKLEDSAMYFCASTLGQGQGYTFGSGTRLTVV.